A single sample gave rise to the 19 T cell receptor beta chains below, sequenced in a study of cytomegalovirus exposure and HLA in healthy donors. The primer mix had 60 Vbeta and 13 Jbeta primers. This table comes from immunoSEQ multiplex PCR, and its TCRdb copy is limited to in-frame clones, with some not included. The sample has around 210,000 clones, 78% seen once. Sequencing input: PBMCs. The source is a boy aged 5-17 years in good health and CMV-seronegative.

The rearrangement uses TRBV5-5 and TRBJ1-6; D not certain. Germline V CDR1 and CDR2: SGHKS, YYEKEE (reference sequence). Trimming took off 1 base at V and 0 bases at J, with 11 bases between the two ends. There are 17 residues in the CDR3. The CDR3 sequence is CASSLLDPSSYNSPLHF. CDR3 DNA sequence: TGTGCCAGCAGCTTGCTAGACCCGAGCTCCTATAATTCACCCCTCCACTTT.

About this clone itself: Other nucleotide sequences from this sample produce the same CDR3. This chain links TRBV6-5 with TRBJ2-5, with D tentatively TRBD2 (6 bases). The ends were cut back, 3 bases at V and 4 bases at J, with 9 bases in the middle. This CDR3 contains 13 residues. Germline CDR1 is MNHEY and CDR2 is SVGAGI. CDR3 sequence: CASSYLGGETQYF. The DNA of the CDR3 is TGTGCCAGCAGTTATCTGGGGGGAGAGACCCAGTACTTC.

CDR3 sequence: CASSFGVNIQYF. Here the CDR3 DNA reads TGTGCCAGCAGCTTTGGAGTGAACATTCAGTACTTC. The V and J genes are TRBV5-6 and TRBJ2-4; D not certain. V lost 2 bases, J lost 7 bases, and 7 bases lay in between. The length of the CDR3 is 12 residues. Germline assignment: CDR1 SGHDT and CDR2 YYEEEE.

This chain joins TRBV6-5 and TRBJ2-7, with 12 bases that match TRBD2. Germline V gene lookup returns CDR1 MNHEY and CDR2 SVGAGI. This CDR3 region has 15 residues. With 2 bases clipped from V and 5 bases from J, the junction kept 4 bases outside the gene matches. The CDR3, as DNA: TGTGCCAGCAGTTACCGGACTAGCGGGAATGACGAGCAGTACTTC. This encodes CASSYRTSGNDEQYF.

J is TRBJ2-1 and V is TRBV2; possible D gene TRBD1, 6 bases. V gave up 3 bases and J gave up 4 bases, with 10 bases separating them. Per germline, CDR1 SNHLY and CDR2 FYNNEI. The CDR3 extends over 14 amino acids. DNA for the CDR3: TGTGCCAGCAGTGATTGGGGACAATACAATGAGCAGTTCTTC. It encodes CASSDWGQYNEQFF.

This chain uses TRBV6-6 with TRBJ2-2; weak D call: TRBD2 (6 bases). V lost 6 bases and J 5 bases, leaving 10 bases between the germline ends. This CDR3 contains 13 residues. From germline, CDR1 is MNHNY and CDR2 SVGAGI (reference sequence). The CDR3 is CASRRDRTGELFF. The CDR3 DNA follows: TGTGCCAGCAGGCGGGACCGAACCGGGGAGCTGTTTTTT.

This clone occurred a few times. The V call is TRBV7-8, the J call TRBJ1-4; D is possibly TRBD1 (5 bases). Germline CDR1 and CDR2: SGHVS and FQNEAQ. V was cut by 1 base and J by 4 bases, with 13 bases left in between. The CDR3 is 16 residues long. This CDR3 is CASSLGLTAINEKLFF. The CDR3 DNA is TGTGCCAGCAGCTTAGGGTTGACAGCGATTAATGAAAAACTGTTTTTT.

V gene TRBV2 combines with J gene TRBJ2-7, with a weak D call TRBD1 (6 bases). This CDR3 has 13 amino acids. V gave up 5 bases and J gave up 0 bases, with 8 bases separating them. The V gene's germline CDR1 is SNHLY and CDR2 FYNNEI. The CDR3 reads CASSLDSSYEQYF. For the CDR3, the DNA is TGTGCCAGCAGTCTGGACAGCTCCTACGAGCAGTACTTC.

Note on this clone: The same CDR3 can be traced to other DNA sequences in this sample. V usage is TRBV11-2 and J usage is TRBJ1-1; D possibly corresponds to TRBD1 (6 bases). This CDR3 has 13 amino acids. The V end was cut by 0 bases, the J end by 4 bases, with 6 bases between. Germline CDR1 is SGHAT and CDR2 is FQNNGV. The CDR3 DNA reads TGTGCCAGCAGCTTAGACAGGGGCACTGAAGCTTTCTTT. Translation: CASSLDRGTEAFF.

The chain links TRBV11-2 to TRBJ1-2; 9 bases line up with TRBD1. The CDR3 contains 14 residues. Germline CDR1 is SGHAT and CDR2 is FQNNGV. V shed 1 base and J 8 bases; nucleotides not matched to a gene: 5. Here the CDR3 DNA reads TGTGCCAGCAGCTTAGCCGGACAGGGGCGCGGCTACACCTTC. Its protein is CASSLAGQGRGYTF.

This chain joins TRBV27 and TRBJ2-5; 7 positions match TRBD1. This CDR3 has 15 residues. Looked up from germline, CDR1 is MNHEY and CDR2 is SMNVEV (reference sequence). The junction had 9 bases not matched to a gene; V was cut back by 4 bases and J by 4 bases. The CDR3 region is CASSYRQGHPETQYF. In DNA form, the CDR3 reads TGTGCCAGCAGTTATAGACAGGGTCATCCAGAGACCCAGTACTTC.

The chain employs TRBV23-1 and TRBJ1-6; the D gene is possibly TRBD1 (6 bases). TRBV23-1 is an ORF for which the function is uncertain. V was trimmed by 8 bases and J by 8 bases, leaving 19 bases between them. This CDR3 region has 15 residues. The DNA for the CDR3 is TGCGCCAGCGCTCGACCCAGGGGATGGGATTCACCCCTCCACTTT. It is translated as CASARPRGWDSPLHF.

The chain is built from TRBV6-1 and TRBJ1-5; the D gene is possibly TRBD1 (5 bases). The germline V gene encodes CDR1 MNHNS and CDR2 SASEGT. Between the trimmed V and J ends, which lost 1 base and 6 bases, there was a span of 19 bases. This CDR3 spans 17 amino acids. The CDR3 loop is CASSEENTGVFGQPQHF. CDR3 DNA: TGTGCCAGCAGTGAAGAAAACACAGGCGTATTCGGTCAGCCCCAGCATTTT.

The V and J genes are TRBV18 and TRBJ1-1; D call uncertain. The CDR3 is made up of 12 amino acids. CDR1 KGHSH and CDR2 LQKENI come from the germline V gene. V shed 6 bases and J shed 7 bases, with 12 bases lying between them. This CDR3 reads CASSRGRDEAFF. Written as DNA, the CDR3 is TGTGCCAGCTCCCGAGGCAGAGATGAAGCTTTCTTT.

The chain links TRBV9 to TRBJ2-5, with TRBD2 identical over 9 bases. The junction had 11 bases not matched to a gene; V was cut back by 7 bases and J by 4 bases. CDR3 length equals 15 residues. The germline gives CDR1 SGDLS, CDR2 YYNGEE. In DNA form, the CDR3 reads TGTGCCAGCTCTTTGCGGGGGGGCCTTCTAGAGACCCAGTACTTC. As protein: CASSLRGGLLETQYF.

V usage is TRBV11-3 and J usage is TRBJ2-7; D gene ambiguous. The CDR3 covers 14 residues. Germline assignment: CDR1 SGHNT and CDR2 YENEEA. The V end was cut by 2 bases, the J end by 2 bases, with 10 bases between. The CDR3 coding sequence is TGTGCCAGCAGCTTAAACAGCCCTCCCTACGAGCAGTACTTC. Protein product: CASSLNSPPYEQYF.

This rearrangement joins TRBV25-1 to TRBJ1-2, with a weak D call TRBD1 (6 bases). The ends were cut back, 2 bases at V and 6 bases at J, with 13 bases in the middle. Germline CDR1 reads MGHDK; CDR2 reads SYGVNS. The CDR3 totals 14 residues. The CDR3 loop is CASSEQGTGNGYTF. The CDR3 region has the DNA TGTGCCAGCAGTGAACAAGGAACAGGGAATGGCTACACCTTC.

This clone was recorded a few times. CDR3 amino acids: CASGRLGGYEQYF. The CDR3 bases are TGTGCCAGCGGACGGTTAGGAGGGTACGAGCAGTACTTC. The chain has TRBV2 and TRBJ2-7; possible D gene TRBD2, 6 bases. The CDR3 consists of 13 residues. Germline values: CDR1 SNHLY, CDR2 FYNNEI. The V end was cut by 8 bases, the J end by 4 bases, with 15 bases between. Full variable domain (rest looked up from reference TRBV2 and TRBJ2-7): EPEVTQTPSHQVTQMGQEVILRCVPISNHLYFYWYRQILGQKVEFLVSFYNNEISEKSEIFDDQFSVERPDGSNFTLKIRSTKLEDSAMYFCASGRLGGYEQYFGPGTRLTVT.

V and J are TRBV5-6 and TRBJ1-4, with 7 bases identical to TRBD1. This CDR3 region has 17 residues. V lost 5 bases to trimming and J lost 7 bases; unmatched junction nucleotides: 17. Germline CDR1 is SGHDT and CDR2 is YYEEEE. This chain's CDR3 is CASRSIRYGQDREKLFF. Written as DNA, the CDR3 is TGTGCCAGCAGGTCTATACGTTATGGACAGGACCGTGAAAAACTGTTTTTT. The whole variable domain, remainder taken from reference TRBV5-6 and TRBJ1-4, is DAGVTQSPTHLIKTRGQQVTLRCSPKSGHDTVSWYQQALGQGPQFIFQYYEEEERQRGNFPDRFSGHQFPNYSSELNVNALLLGDSALYLCASRSIRYGQDREKLFFGSGTQLSVL.